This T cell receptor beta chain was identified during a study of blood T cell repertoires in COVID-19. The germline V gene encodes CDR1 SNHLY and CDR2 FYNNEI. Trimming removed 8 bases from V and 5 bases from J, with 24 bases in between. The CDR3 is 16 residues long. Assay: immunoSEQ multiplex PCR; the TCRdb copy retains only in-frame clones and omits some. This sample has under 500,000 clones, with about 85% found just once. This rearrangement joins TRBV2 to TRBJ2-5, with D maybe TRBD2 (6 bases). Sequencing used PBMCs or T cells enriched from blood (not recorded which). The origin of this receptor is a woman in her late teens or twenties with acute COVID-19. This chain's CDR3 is CASGHLPPGSGETQYF. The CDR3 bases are TGTGCCAGCGGGCACCTTCCACCGGGGAGCGGGGAGACCCAGTACTTC.